In this sample, the clone carrying this T cell receptor beta chain turned up many times. The record originates from a study of prognosis after radiotherapy for stage I lung cancer. From genomic DNA, two-round multiplex PCR was used to amplify TCR beta CDR3. Amplification during the initial PCR round employed primers specific to each TRBV and TRBJ gene. TCRdb re-derived calls from the multiplex PCR reads in MiXCR, one entry per CDR3 protein. The sample lists over 11,000 distinct CDR3 sequences, approximately 30% occurring once. The CDR3 loop spans 14 amino acids. V lost 6 bases to trimming and J lost 6 bases, with 17 bases between them.

The sequence was collected from a donor of 50 years or more with non-small cell lung cancer. This chain connects TRBV12-3 or TRBV12-4 to TRBJ2-5; D perhaps matches TRBD1 (6 bases). The sample consisted of PBMCs, taken before or after stereotactic body radiation therapy (not recorded which). CDR3 in amino acids: CASSGQLIGQTQYF. In DNA, the CDR3 is TGTGCCAGCAGCGGACAGCTCATCGGACAGACCCAGTACTTC.